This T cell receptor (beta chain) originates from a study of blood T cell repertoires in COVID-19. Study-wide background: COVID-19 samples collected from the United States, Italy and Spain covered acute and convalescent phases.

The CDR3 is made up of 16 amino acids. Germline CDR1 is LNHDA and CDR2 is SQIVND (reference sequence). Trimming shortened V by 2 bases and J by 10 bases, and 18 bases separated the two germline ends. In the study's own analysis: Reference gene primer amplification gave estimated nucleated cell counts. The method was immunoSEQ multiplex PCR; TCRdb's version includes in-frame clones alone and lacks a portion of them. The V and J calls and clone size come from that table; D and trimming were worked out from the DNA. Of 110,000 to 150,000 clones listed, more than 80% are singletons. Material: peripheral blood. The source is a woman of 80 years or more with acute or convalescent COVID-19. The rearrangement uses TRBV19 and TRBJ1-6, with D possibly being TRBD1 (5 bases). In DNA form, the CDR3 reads TGTGCCAGTAGTATACAGGGTCGTCTCGGAGAGTCACCCCTCCACTTT. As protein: CASSIQGRLGESPLHF.